The entry that follows covers one TCR beta chain sequence. The ends were cut back, 4 bases at V and 1 base at J, with 13 bases in the middle. The CDR3 sequence is 15 residues long. Germline loops: CDR1 KGHSH, CDR2 LQKENI. The table came from immunoSEQ multiplex PCR; TCRdb's copy has only in-frame clones and leaves some out. This sample has 150,000 to 200,000 clones, with around 87% found just once. This sample stems from a study of T cell responses to AZD1222 COVID-19 vaccine. The TCR sequence derives from an adult in good health. Sequencing used peripheral blood, obtained on day 0 of MenACWY control vaccination. The chain combines TRBV18 with TRBJ1-1; the D gene is possibly TRBD1 (6 bases). The DNA for the CDR3 is TGTGCCAGCTCACAAGGGGGTGGGAAGAACACTGAAGCTTTCTTT. Amino acids: CASSQGGGKNTEAFF.